A selection of T cell receptor beta chains follows, all from one sample in a study of early T cells in non-severe SARS-CoV-2 infection. Each CDR3 protein gets one entry after TCRdb re-called the 5' RACE reads with MiXCR. The table lists tens of thousands of distinct CDR3 sequences, over 10% of them singletons. The specimen was whole blood. All receptors derive from an adult who was a healthcare worker with PCR-confirmed SARS-CoV-2 infection or an uninfected control (not recorded which). Both conserved end residues are part of each CDR3. D genes are given only for firm matches. Expanded clones get a size class; other rows say once, few or many, or leave the size out.

CDR3: CASRTRWGGQGAGELFF
DNA: TGTGCCAGCAGGACCCGCTGGGGCGGACAGGGGGCCGGGGAGCTGTTTTTT
J: TRBJ2-2
V: TRBV7-8
size: few
D: TRBD1

CDR3: CASSLLGRVGQGFNEQFF
DNA: TGTGCCAGCTCCTTACTGGGACGTGTTGGCCAGGGTTTCAATGAGCAGTTCTTC
J: TRBJ2-1
V: TRBV27
size: -
D: -

CDR3: CSAVTSPNTEAFF
DNA: TGCAGCGCCGTGACATCCCCGAACACTGAAGCTTTCTTT
J: TRBJ1-1
V: TRBV29-1
size: -
D: -

CDR3: CASSLTGEMSTDTQYF
DNA: TGTGCCAGCAGCTTAACGGGGGAGATGAGCACAGATACGCAGTATTTT
J: TRBJ2-3
V: TRBV7-3
size: many
D: -

CDR3: CASSELAGSTDTQYF
DNA: TGTGCCAGCAGCGAACTAGCGGGAAGTACAGATACGCAGTATTTT
J: TRBJ2-3
V: TRBV4-2
size: many
D: TRBD2

CDR3: CSATQGQGIAHEQYF
DNA: TGCAGTGCTACCCAGGGACAGGGGATTGCCCACGAGCAGTACTTC
J: TRBJ2-7
V: TRBV20-1
size: many
D: TRBD1

CDR3: CASSIRQSGANVLTF
DNA: TGTGCCAGTAGTATAAGGCAATCTGGGGCCAACGTCCTGACTTTC
J: TRBJ2-6
V: TRBV19
size: many
D: -

CDR3: CASSFGLADYYEQYF
DNA: TGTGCCAGCAGCTTCGGACTAGCGGACTACTACGAGCAGTACTTC
J: TRBJ2-7
V: TRBV7-9
size: few
D: TRBD2

CDR3: CSATEYEQYF
DNA: TGCAGTGCTACTGAGTACGAGCAGTACTTC
J: TRBJ2-7
V: TRBV20-1
size: -
D: -

CDR3: CASSLLGQGLEKLFF
DNA: TGTGCCAGTAGCTTACTGGGACAGGGGCTCGAAAAACTGTTTTTT
J: TRBJ1-4
V: TRBV7-6
size: -
D: TRBD1

CDR3: CSVAGPNEQFF
DNA: TGCAGCGTAGCAGGGCCCAATGAGCAGTTCTTC
J: TRBJ2-1
V: TRBV29-1
size: -
D: -

CDR3: CASSYSPGDTDTQYF
DNA: TGTGCCAGCAGTTACTCACCCGGGGACACAGATACGCAGTATTTT
J: TRBJ2-3
V: TRBV6-5
size: -
D: -

CDR3: CAIGASNIQYF
DNA: TGTGCCATCGGGGCGTCAAACATTCAGTACTTC
J: TRBJ2-4
V: TRBV10-3
size: -
D: -

CDR3: CSAHLRQGNNQPQHF
DNA: TGCAGTGCCCATTTAAGACAGGGGAACAATCAGCCCCAGCATTTT
J: TRBJ1-5
V: TRBV20-1
size: few
D: TRBD1

CDR3: CGSSGEHNEQFF
DNA: TGCGGGTCTAGCGGGGAACACAATGAGCAGTTCTTC
J: TRBJ2-1
V: TRBV20-1
size: many
D: TRBD2

CDR3: CASSGRGMGEKLFF
DNA: TGTGCCAGCAGTGGTCGCGGGATGGGGGAAAAACTGTTTTTT
J: TRBJ1-4
V: TRBV2
size: -
D: -

CDR3: CASSFLGDSPLHF
DNA: TGCGCCAGCAGCTTTCTCGGGGATTCACCCCTCCACTTT
J: TRBJ1-6
V: TRBV5-1
size: -
D: -

CDR3: CASSRQSENTIYF
DNA: TGTGCCAGCAGCCGTCAATCTGAAAACACCATATATTTT
J: TRBJ1-3
V: TRBV12-3/TRBV12-4
size: once
D: -

CDR3: CASSLSTANQPQHF
DNA: TGTGCCAGCAGCTTAAGTACAGCCAATCAGCCCCAGCATTTT
J: TRBJ1-5
V: TRBV7-9
size: -
D: -

CDR3: CASSQESLAYNEQFF
DNA: TGTGCCAGCAGCCAAGAGTCACTAGCATACAATGAGCAGTTCTTC
J: TRBJ2-1
V: TRBV3-1
size: -
D: -

CDR3: CASRDGTSGTYEQYF
DNA: TGTGCCAGCAGGGACGGGACTAGCGGAACCTACGAGCAGTACTTC
J: TRBJ2-7
V: TRBV2
size: -
D: TRBD2

CDR3: CASSPQDPNTGELFF
DNA: TGTGCCAGCAGCCCACAAGACCCGAACACCGGGGAGCTGTTTTTT
J: TRBJ2-2
V: TRBV13
size: -
D: -

CDR3: CSVGRTIGYTF
DNA: TGCAGCGTTGGCAGGACAATAGGCTACACCTTC
J: TRBJ1-2
V: TRBV29-1
size: few
D: -

CDR3: CASRRRGNNLVDYGYTF
DNA: TGTGCCAGCAGACGCAGGGGGAACAATCTGGTTGACTATGGCTACACCTTC
J: TRBJ1-2
V: TRBV6-5
size: few
D: TRBD1

CDR3: CASGHPQYF
DNA: TGTGCCAGCGGACACCCGCAGTACTTC
J: TRBJ2-7
V: TRBV27
size: -
D: -

CDR3: CASSLRDRADADTIYF
DNA: TGTGCCAGCTCACTACGTGACAGGGCGGACGCGGACACCATATATTTT
J: TRBJ1-3
V: TRBV18
size: many
D: TRBD1

CDR3: CASSFLGRNTEAFF
DNA: TGTGCCAGCAGTTTCCTTGGCCGGAACACTGAAGCTTTCTTT
J: TRBJ1-1
V: TRBV12-3/TRBV12-4
size: many
D: -

CDR3: CASSEALATGSRNQPQHF
DNA: TGTGCCAGCAGTGAAGCGCTTGCGACAGGGTCACGCAATCAGCCCCAGCATTTT
J: TRBJ1-5
V: TRBV2
size: few
D: TRBD1

CDR3: CSVESRLEADTQYF
DNA: TGCAGCGTTGAATCCCGGCTAGAGGCAGATACGCAGTATTTT
J: TRBJ2-3
V: TRBV29-1
size: few
D: -

CDR3: CSAVPGLAASYNEQFF
DNA: TGCAGTGCTGTACCGGGACTAGCGGCCAGCTACAATGAGCAGTTCTTC
J: TRBJ2-1
V: TRBV20-1
size: -
D: TRBD2

CDR3: CASSLSGSGETQYF
DNA: TGTGCCAGCAGCTTGAGCGGGAGCGGAGAGACCCAGTACTTC
J: TRBJ2-5
V: TRBV9
size: few
D: TRBD2

CDR3: CSARDGGQGTEKLFF
DNA: TGCAGTGCTAGAGATGGGGGACAGGGGACCGAAAAACTGTTTTTT
J: TRBJ1-4
V: TRBV20-1
size: -
D: TRBD1

CDR3: CASSFAHLNTEAFF
DNA: TGTGCCAGCAGTTTCGCACATTTGAACACTGAAGCTTTCTTT
J: TRBJ1-1
V: TRBV28
size: -
D: -

CDR3: CASSKGRDPNYGYTF
DNA: TGTGCCAGCAGCAAGGGGAGGGACCCTAACTATGGCTACACCTTC
J: TRBJ1-2
V: TRBV21-1
size: many
D: -

CDR3: CATSDSGQGSYEQYF
DNA: TGTGCCACCAGTGATTCCGGACAGGGGTCCTACGAGCAGTACTTC
J: TRBJ2-7
V: TRBV24-1
size: -
D: TRBD1

CDR3: CASKGDRGSRTYNEQFF
DNA: TGTGCCAGCAAAGGGGACAGGGGTTCCCGGACCTACAATGAGCAGTTCTTC
J: TRBJ2-1
V: TRBV28
size: many
D: TRBD1

CDR3: CASGLALNQPQHF
DNA: TGTGCTAGTGGTTTGGCACTCAATCAGCCCCAGCATTTT
J: TRBJ1-5
V: TRBV12-5
size: few
D: -

CDR3: CSVRGYVGELFF
DNA: TGCAGCGTGCGAGGCTACGTAGGGGAGCTGTTTTTT
J: TRBJ2-2
V: TRBV29-1
size: -
D: -

CDR3: CASSLGGDTEAFF
DNA: TGTGCCAGCAGCTTAGGGGGTGACACTGAAGCTTTCTTT
J: TRBJ1-1
V: TRBV7-9
size: few
D: -

CDR3: CASSFLTSGKGTDTQYF
DNA: TGTGCCAGCAGTTTCCTGACTAGCGGAAAGGGGACAGATACGCAGTATTTT
J: TRBJ2-3
V: TRBV28
size: -
D: TRBD2

CDR3: CASTQVNTEAFF
DNA: TGTGCCAGCACGCAGGTGAACACTGAAGCTTTCTTT
J: TRBJ1-1
V: TRBV28
size: -
D: -

CDR3: CASSSSAGQATNYGYTF
DNA: TGTGCCAGCTCATCCTCCGCGGGACAGGCTACTAACTATGGCTACACCTTC
J: TRBJ1-2
V: TRBV18
size: many
D: TRBD1

CDR3: CASRQGWGTEAFF
DNA: TGTGCCAGCAGACAAGGGTGGGGGACTGAAGCTTTCTTT
J: TRBJ1-1
V: TRBV7-2
size: many
D: -

CDR3: CSARDLGGLFTDTQYF
DNA: TGCAGTGCTAGAGATCTAGGGGGACTGTTCACAGATACGCAGTATTTT
J: TRBJ2-3
V: TRBV20-1
size: few
D: -

CDR3: CASSLTHGGQGNSPLHF
DNA: TGTGCCAGCAGCTTAACCCATGGGGGACAGGGAAATTCACCCCTCCACTTT
J: TRBJ1-6
V: TRBV7-6
size: few
D: TRBD1

CDR3: CSARDRLVNTEAFF
DNA: TGCAGTGCTAGAGATCGACTGGTGAACACTGAAGCTTTCTTT
J: TRBJ1-1
V: TRBV20-1
size: -
D: -

CDR3: CASSFFRLAGGPRHTQYF
DNA: TGTGCCAGCAGTTTCTTTCGGCTAGCGGGAGGGCCGCGACATACGCAGTATTTT
J: TRBJ2-3
V: TRBV28
size: many
D: TRBD2

CDR3: CASATGVQETQYF
DNA: TGTGCTAGCGCGACAGGGGTCCAAGAGACCCAGTACTTC
J: TRBJ2-5
V: TRBV7-7
size: many
D: TRBD1

CDR3: CASSSTSGRPPEQYF
DNA: TGTGCCAGCAGCTCAACTAGCGGGAGGCCCCCCGAGCAGTACTTC
J: TRBJ2-7
V: TRBV7-9
size: few
D: TRBD2

CDR3: CASSPHGGAVYEQYF
DNA: TGTGCCAGCAGCCCCCACGGGGGCGCCGTTTACGAGCAGTACTTC
J: TRBJ2-7
V: TRBV9
size: few
D: -

CDR3: CASSVERWTGTGELFF
DNA: TGTGCCAGCAGCGTAGAAAGGTGGACAGGCACCGGGGAGCTGTTTTTT
J: TRBJ2-2
V: TRBV9
size: -
D: TRBD1

CDR3: CASSFQENYGYTF
DNA: TGCGCCAGCAGCTTCCAGGAGAACTATGGCTACACCTTC
J: TRBJ1-2
V: TRBV5-1
size: -
D: -

CDR3: CASSQTQGGTNEKLFF
DNA: TGCGCCAGCAGCCAAACACAGGGAGGCACTAATGAAAAACTGTTTTTT
J: TRBJ1-4
V: TRBV4-1
size: few
D: -

CDR3: CSARVPLGGFYGYTF
DNA: TGCAGTGCTAGAGTCCCCCTAGGGGGCTTCTATGGCTACACCTTC
J: TRBJ1-2
V: TRBV20-1
size: many
D: TRBD1